The 20 T cell receptor beta chains in this list originate from one sample, sequenced in a study of naive and memory T cell subsets. An equimolar mix of two oligonucleotides served as the beta constant-region primer for TRBC1 and TRBC2. MiXCR, run by TCRdb on the UMI-ligation and nested PCR reads, gives a single entry per CDR3 protein. The table lists tens of thousands of distinct CDR3 sequences, around 12% of them singletons, with around 0.9% in the top ten. The sample comprised central memory CD4+ T cells from blood. These receptors all stem from a human donor in good health.

This clonotype was found many times. The chain recombines TRBV18 with TRBJ2-5; D is undetermined. The V and J ends lost 1 base and 4 bases respectively, with 4 bases between them. The CDR3 length is 12 residues. Germline CDR1 is KGHSH and CDR2 is LQKENI. Written as DNA, the CDR3 is TGTGCCAGCTCACCACTTGGAGAGACCCAGTACTTC. Its protein product is CASSPLGETQYF. Complete variable domain (other parts from reference TRBV18 and TRBJ2-5): NAGVMQNPRHLVRRRGQEARLRCSPMKGHSHVYWYRQLPEEGLKFMVYLQKENIIDESGMPKERFSAEFPKEGPSILRIQQVVRGDSAAYFCASSPLGETQYFGPGTRLLVL.

V gene TRBV27 combines with J gene TRBJ2-3; D is uncertain. Looked up from germline, CDR1 is MNHEY and CDR2 is SMNVEV (reference sequence). The CDR3 length is 15 residues. The V end lost 2 bases, the J end lost 1 base, and 10 bases lay between the germline ends. CDR3 protein: CASSLMTLGTDTQYF. The CDR3 coding sequence is TGTGCCAGCAGTTTAATGACTCTAGGCACAGATACGCAGTATTTT.

The sample holds a few counts of this clonotype. This sequence joins TRBV6-2 or TRBV6-3 and TRBJ2-7, with 8 positions matching TRBD1. Germline V lookup: CDR1 MNHEY, CDR2 SVGEGT. Trimming took 5 bases from V and 3 from J; bases not matched to a gene: 9. The CDR3 spans 15 residues. CDR3 coding DNA: TGTGCCAGCAGTATACAGGGGGGACTCATCTACGAGCAGTACTTC. Translating gives CASSIQGGLIYEQYF.

This clonotype was found a few times. This chain joins TRBV20-1 and TRBJ1-3, with 8 bases identical to TRBD1. This CDR3 is built from 14 residues. The germline gives CDR1 DFQATT, CDR2 SNEGSKA (reference sequence). V lost 3 bases, J lost 8 bases, and 9 bases stayed unmatched. The CDR3 sequence: CSARDRVSYDTIYF. The DNA for the CDR3 is TGCAGTGCTAGGGACAGGGTTTCTTACGACACCATATATTTT.

This clonotype was observed a few times. The chain is built from TRBV29-1 and TRBJ2-1; either TRBD1 or TRBD2 may supply D (5 bases each). The CDR3 has 12 residues. Germline V gene sequence: CDR1 SQVTM, CDR2 ANQGSEA. Trimming took 6 bases from V and 5 from J, leaving 11 bases between them. CDR3 DNA sequence: TGCAGCGTCTCCAGGGACCACAATGAGCAGTTCTTC. The encoded protein is CSVSRDHNEQFF.

V gene TRBV7-9 combines with J gene TRBJ2-1; D is possibly TRBD2 (6 bases). The CDR3 sequence is 19 residues long. The V end lost 2 bases, the J end lost 0 bases, and 20 bases lay between the germline ends. Germline loops: CDR1 SEHNR, CDR2 FQNEAQ (reference sequence). CDR3 in DNA: TGTGCCAGCAGCTTAATTACATGGCGGCGGACTAACTCCTACAATGAGCAGTTCTTC. It yields the protein CASSLITWRRTNSYNEQFF.

The rearrangement joins TRBV20-1 to TRBJ1-1, with a weak D call TRBD1 (5 bases). CDR3 size: 13 residues. The germline V gene encodes CDR1 DFQATT and CDR2 SNEGSKA (reference sequence). V lost 5 bases and J lost 1, with 11 bases in between. As DNA, the CDR3 is TGCAGTGCTGGGACCCCCCCGAACACTGAAGCTTTCTTT. It codes for CSAGTPPNTEAFF.

This clonotype was picked up a small number of times. The chain couples TRBV5-6 to TRBJ1-6; tentative D call: TRBD1 (5 bases). The length of the CDR3 is 14 residues. CDR1 SGHDT and CDR2 YYEEEE come from the germline V gene. Trimming took off 2 bases at V and 4 bases at J, with 7 bases between the two ends. The CDR3 here is CASSFRQYNSPLHF. The CDR3 coding sequence is TGTGCCAGCAGCTTTAGACAGTATAATTCACCCCTCCACTTT.

This CDR3 reads CASSLRTSGNTDTQYF. CDR3 DNA sequence: TGTGCCAGCAGCTTAAGGACTAGCGGTAACACAGATACGCAGTATTTT. This rearrangement joins TRBV7-6 to TRBJ2-3; 10 bases fit TRBD2. There are 16 residues in the CDR3. J gave up 2 bases and V 2 bases, and 4 bases lay outside the gene matches. CDR1 and CDR2 from the germline V gene are SGHVS and FNYEAQ.

In its sample, this clonotype was seen a few times. V gene TRBV7-6 combines with J gene TRBJ1-1; possible D gene TRBD1, 6 bases. In germline, CDR1 is SGHVS, CDR2 FNYEAQ. V lost 8 bases to trimming and J lost 3 bases, with 13 bases between them. The CDR3 is 13 residues long. The DNA for the CDR3 is TGTGCCAGCCAACAGGGTTTGGACACTGAAGCTTTCTTT. This codes for CASQQGLDTEAFF. Full variable domain (outside the CDR3, taken from reference TRBV7-6 and TRBJ1-1): GAGVSQSPRYKVTKRGQDVALRCDPISGHVSLYWYRQALGQGPEFLTYFNYEAQQDKSGLPNDRFSAERPEGSISTLTIQRTEQRDSAMYRCASQQGLDTEAFFGQGTRLTVV.

This clonotype has just a few counts. This chain joins TRBV6-6 and TRBJ2-7, with TRBD2 matching over 7 bases. V lost 2 bases to trimming and J lost 7 bases; unmatched junction nucleotides: 8. The germline gives CDR1 MNHNY, CDR2 SVGAGI (reference sequence). CDR3 size: 14 residues. The CDR3 DNA reads TGTGCCAGCAGTTACGACCGCGGAGCGGGAGAGCAGTACTTC. Translating gives CASSYDRGAGEQYF.

The chain uses TRBV9 and TRBJ2-5; the D is unclear. The CDR3 contains 15 residues. Germline V CDR1 and CDR2: SGDLS, YYNGEE. The germline V and J ends were trimmed by 0 bases and 4 bases, with 13 bases remaining between them. The CDR3 here is CASSVGGVGGETQYF. The CDR3 DNA sequence: TGTGCCAGCAGCGTAGGAGGAGTTGGCGGAGAGACCCAGTACTTC.

This clonotype was seen more than once but under ten times. Written as DNA, the CDR3 is TGTGCCAGCAGCCTCGCCCTAGCCAGCTATGGCTACACCTTC. Translation gives CASSLALASYGYTF. The chain recombines TRBV5-4 with TRBJ1-2; D unclear. The CDR3 length is 14 residues. CDR1 SGHNT and CDR2 YYREEE come from the germline V gene (reference sequence). Trimming pared 4 bases from V and 4 bases from J, leaving 14 bases between.

The V and J genes are TRBV6-2 or TRBV6-3 and TRBJ1-1; D is ambiguous. V lost 4 bases and J lost 3, with 12 bases in between. This CDR3 spans 14 amino acids. Germline V gene lookup returns CDR1 MNHEY and CDR2 SVGEGT. The CDR3 DNA is TGTGCCAGCAGTTCCCTGCCGGGCTACACTGAAGCTTTCTTT. Translated: CASSSLPGYTEAFF.

The chain carries TRBV2 and TRBJ1-1, with no clear D. Germline CDR1 and CDR2: SNHLY and FYNNEI. CDR3 length: 13 amino acids. V shed 7 bases and J shed 8 bases, with 17 bases lying between them. DNA for the CDR3: TGTGCCAGCAACGGGGAGATACTGGGAGAAGCTTTCTTT. Protein product: CASNGEILGEAFF.

This clonotype has a count of ten or more. The V gene is TRBV20-1, the J gene TRBJ2-5, with D perhaps TRBD2 (6 bases). The CDR3 covers 11 residues. V was shortened by 7 bases and J by 5 bases, with 11 bases between the two germline ends. Germline V CDR1 and CDR2: DFQATT, SNEGSKA (reference sequence). In DNA form, the CDR3 reads TGCAGTGGCTGGAGGGATGAGACCCAGTACTTC. Encoded protein: CSGWRDETQYF.

This clonotype appeared many times. This chain uses TRBV6-6 with TRBJ1-5; a possible D gene is TRBD1 (5 bases). This CDR3 comprises 16 residues. In germline, CDR1 is MNHNY, CDR2 SVGAGI (reference sequence). V gave up 3 bases and J gave up 5 bases, with 17 bases separating them. The CDR3 DNA reads as TGTGCCAGCAGTTATATCCCTCCCGTCAGGGATCAGCCCCAGCATTTT. Amino acid sequence: CASSYIPPVRDQPQHF.

In this sample, this clonotype turned up many times. The CDR3: CASSGSINEQFF. CDR3 DNA sequence: TGTGCCAGTAGCGGGAGTATAAATGAGCAGTTCTTC. The J gene is TRBJ2-1, the V gene TRBV12-3 or TRBV12-4; 9 bases line up with TRBD2. The CDR3 has 12 residues. V gave up 9 bases and J gave up 7 bases; unmatched junction bases: 4.

This rearrangement joins TRBV10-3 to TRBJ1-5, with TRBD1 identical over 7 bases. Germline V gene sequence: CDR1 ENHRY, CDR2 SYGVKD. There are 13 residues in the CDR3. J was trimmed by 7 bases and V by 6 bases; bases with no gene match: 6. The CDR3 bases are TGTGCCATCAGGAGTACAGGGGACCAGCCCCAGCATTTT. Its protein is CAIRSTGDQPQHF.

This clonotype occurred once. The V gene is TRBV10-3, the J gene TRBJ1-5, with D unclear. The CDR3 sequence is 15 residues long. Trimming removed 4 bases from V and 6 bases from J, with 16 bases in between. Germline V gene sequence: CDR1 ENHRY, CDR2 SYGVKD. The DNA of the CDR3 is TGTGCCATCAGTGGCGTTCCGGTTGGAGGTCAGCCCCAGCATTTT. Translation gives CAISGVPVGGQPQHF.